This T cell receptor beta chain was sequenced for a study of blood T cell repertoires in COVID-19. The CDR3 has 16 residues. Trimming removed 0 bases at V and 4 bases at J, with 16 bases between. From germline, CDR1 is SGDLS and CDR2 YYNGEE. Method: immunoSEQ multiplex PCR; TCRdb's copy keeps in-frame clones and lacks some. The sample lists 130,000 or so clones; around four fifths were seen once. This chain joins TRBV9 and TRBJ1-2, with D possibly being TRBD1 (5 bases). Sequencing used peripheral blood. The TCR comes from a human donor in a cohort sampled during active COVID-19. CDR3 in amino acids: CASSVGGREGSYGYTF. The CDR3 coding sequence is TGTGCCAGCAGCGTAGGGGGCAGGGAGGGTAGCTATGGCTACACCTTC.